Below are 8 T cell receptor beta chains sequenced from a single sample in a study of response to subunit inactivated influenza vaccine. TCRdb processed the RT-PCR reads anew with MiXCR; each CDR3 protein has one entry. This table has 550,000 to 600,000 distinct CDR3 sequences, about 11% appearing once. The specimen was PBMCs from blood, collected on the day of vaccination. These receptor sequences come from a man aged 50-60 years who received an inactivated influenza vaccine.

V gene TRBV6-5 combines with J gene TRBJ1-4; maybe TRBD1 (6 bases). Per the germline V gene, CDR1 is MNHEY and CDR2 is SVGAGI. The CDR3 spans 13 residues. V was clipped by 5 bases and J by 8 bases, with 12 bases between them. CDR3 nucleotide sequence: TGTGCCAGCAGTCACGGGACAAGGGAAAAACTGTTTTTT. Residues: CASSHGTREKLFF.

This clonotype was observed a handful of times. The chain has TRBV11-2 and TRBJ2-2; D not certain. The CDR3 extends over 14 amino acids. Germline lookup yields CDR1 SGHAT and CDR2 FQNNGV. V gave up 1 base and J gave up 9 bases, with 12 bases separating them. The CDR3 region has the DNA TGTGCCAGCAGCTTAGGGGCGGCTGGAAGGGAGCTGTTTTTT. This gives the protein CASSLGAAGRELFF.

This clonotype was counted only a few times. This rearrangement joins TRBV20-1 to TRBJ2-7; 7 nucleotides align to TRBD1. With 1 base clipped from V and 4 bases from J, the junction kept 4 bases outside the gene matches. The CDR3 spans 13 residues. Germline CDR1 is DFQATT and CDR2 is SNEGSKA (reference sequence). The CDR3 nucleotides are TGCAGTGCTAGAGGGGACAGTGGTTACGAGCAGTACTTC. Its translation is CSARGDSGYEQYF.

The chain combines TRBV28 with TRBJ2-5; TRBD2 matches at 7 bases. From germline, CDR1 is MDHEN and CDR2 SYDVKM. The CDR3 extends over 14 amino acids. V lost 6 bases, J lost 5 bases, and 9 bases stayed unmatched. The DNA for the CDR3 is TGTGCCAGCAGAGTTTACGGGAGGAGTGAGACCCAGTACTTC. Its translation is CASRVYGRSETQYF. The full variable domain, in which reference TRBV28 and TRBJ2-5 provide the parts outside the CDR3, is DVKVTQSSRYLVKRTGEKVFLECVQDMDHENMFWYRQDPGLGLRLIYFSYDVKMKEKGDIPEGYSVSREKKERFSLILESASTNQTSMYLCASRVYGRSETQYFGPGTRLLVL.

This clonotype was counted between two and nine times. The chain links TRBV20-1 to TRBJ2-7, with a tentative D call TRBD1 (5 bases). CDR1 and CDR2 from the germline V gene are DFQATT and SNEGSKA (reference sequence). V was cut by 3 bases and J by 3 bases, with 9 bases left in between. This CDR3 has 12 amino acids. In nucleotides, the CDR3 is TGCAGTGCTAGGGGGCAGCACTACGAGCAGTACTTC. Its translation is CSARGQHYEQYF.

The chain uses TRBV12-3 or TRBV12-4 and TRBJ2-1; D gene ambiguous. The CDR3 totals 14 residues. The V end lost 7 bases, the J end lost 3 bases, and 13 bases lay between the germline ends. The chain's CDR3 is CASKHSPSYNEQFF. CDR3 in DNA: TGTGCCAGCAAGCACTCCCCAAGCTACAATGAGCAGTTCTTC.

This clonotype was seen ten or more times. The chain couples TRBV5-1 to TRBJ2-1; 7 nucleotides match TRBD2. The germline gives CDR1 SGHRS, CDR2 YFSETQ. V lost 0 bases and J lost 7; bases outside the gene matches: 4. The CDR3 consists of 14 residues. CDR3 protein: CASSLGGTNNEQFF. The CDR3, as DNA: TGCGCCAGCAGCTTGGGTGGGACTAATAATGAGCAGTTCTTC.

This chain links TRBV4-3 with TRBJ1-2; tentatively, D is TRBD1 (5 bases). The CDR3 is 16 residues long. Germline CDR1 LGHNA, CDR2 YSLEER. V shed 1 base and J shed 4 bases, with 16 bases lying between them. CDR3 sequence (DNA): TGCGCCAGCAGCCAAGGAACCGGCCAGGGAAGCTATGGCTACACCTTC. Translating gives CASSQGTGQGSYGYTF.